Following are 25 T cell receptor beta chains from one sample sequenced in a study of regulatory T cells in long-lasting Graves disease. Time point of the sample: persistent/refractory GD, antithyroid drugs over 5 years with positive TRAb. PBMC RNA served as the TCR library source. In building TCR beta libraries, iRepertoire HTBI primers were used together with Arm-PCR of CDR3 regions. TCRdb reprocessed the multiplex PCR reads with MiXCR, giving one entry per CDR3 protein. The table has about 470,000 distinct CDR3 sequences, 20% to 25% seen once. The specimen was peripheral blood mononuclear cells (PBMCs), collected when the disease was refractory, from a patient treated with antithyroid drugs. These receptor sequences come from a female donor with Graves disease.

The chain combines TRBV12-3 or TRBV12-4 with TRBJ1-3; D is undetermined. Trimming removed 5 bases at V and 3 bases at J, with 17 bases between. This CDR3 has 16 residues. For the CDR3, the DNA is TGTGCCAGCAGTGTCCTGCTGGGGTTAGATGGAAACACCATATATTTT. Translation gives CASSVLLGLDGNTIYF.

The CDR3 reads CASKAGVLAKNIQYF. CDR3 sequence (DNA): TGTGCCAGCAAAGCGGGAGTACTAGCCAAAAACATTCAGTACTTC. The V call is TRBV6-2 or TRBV6-3, the J call TRBJ2-4; TRBD2 aligns across 8 bases. V was clipped by 7 bases and J by 0 bases; unmatched bases: 5. CDR1 MNHEY and CDR2 SVGEGT come from the germline V gene. CDR3 length: 15 residues.

The CDR3 DNA reads TGTGCCAGCGCCACAGGGGGAGATAACTATGGCTACACCTTC. Translating gives CASATGGDNYGYTF. The V gene is TRBV5-4, the J gene TRBJ1-2; 8 nucleotides align to TRBD1. The CDR3 sequence is 14 residues long. Germline values: CDR1 SGHNT, CDR2 YYREEE (reference sequence). Unmatched junction bases numbered 6, after V lost 7 bases and J lost 1 base.

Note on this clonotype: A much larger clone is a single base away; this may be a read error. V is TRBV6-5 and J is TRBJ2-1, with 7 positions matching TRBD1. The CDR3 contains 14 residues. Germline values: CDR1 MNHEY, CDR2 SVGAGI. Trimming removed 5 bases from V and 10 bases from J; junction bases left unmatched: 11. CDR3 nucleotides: TGTGCCAGCAGTCGCGTTCAGGGGGACCACGAGCAGTTCTTC. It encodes CASSRVQGDHEQFF.

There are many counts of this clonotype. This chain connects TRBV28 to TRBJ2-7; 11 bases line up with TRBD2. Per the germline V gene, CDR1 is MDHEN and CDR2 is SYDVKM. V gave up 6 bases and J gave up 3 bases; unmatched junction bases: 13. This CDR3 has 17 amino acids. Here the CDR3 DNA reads TGTGCCAGCAGCCTGACTAGCGGGGATTACCCATTCTACGAGCAGTACTTC. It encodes CASSLTSGDYPFYEQYF.

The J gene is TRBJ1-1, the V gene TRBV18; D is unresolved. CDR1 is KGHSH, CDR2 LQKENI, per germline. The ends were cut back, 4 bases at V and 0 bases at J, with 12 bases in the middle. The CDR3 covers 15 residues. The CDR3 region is CASSLDVGVNTEAFF. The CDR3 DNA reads TGTGCCAGCTCACTAGATGTCGGGGTGAACACTGAAGCTTTCTTT. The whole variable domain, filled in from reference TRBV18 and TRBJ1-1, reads NAGVMQNPRHLVRRRGQEARLRCSPMKGHSHVYWYRQLPEEGLKFMVYLQKENIIDESGMPKERFSAEFPKEGPSILRIQQVVRGDSAAYFCASSLDVGVNTEAFFGQGTRLTVV.

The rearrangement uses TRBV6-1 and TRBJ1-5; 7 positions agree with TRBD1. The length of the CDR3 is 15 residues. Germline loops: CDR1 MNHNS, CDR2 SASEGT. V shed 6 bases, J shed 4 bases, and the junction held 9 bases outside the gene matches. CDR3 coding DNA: TGTGCCAGCAGCCGGGACAGAATTACTAATCAGCCCCAGCATTTT. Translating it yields CASSRDRITNQPQHF.

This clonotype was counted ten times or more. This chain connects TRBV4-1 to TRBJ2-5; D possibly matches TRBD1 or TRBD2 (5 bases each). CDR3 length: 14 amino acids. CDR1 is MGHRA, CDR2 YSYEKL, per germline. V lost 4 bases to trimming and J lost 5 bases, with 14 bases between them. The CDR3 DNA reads TGCGCCAGCAGCCGTCTGGGGGTTGGCGAGACCCAGTACTTC. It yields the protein CASSRLGVGETQYF.

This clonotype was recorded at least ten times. In DNA form, the CDR3 reads TGTGCCAGCAGCTTAGGGGCTGAAGCTTTCTTT. Translating it yields CASSLGAEAFF. The J gene is TRBJ1-1, the V gene TRBV11-2, with D unresolved. The CDR3 sequence is 11 residues long. Germline V gene lookup returns CDR1 SGHAT and CDR2 FQNNGV. Trimming stripped 1 base from V and 6 bases from J, with 3 bases between.

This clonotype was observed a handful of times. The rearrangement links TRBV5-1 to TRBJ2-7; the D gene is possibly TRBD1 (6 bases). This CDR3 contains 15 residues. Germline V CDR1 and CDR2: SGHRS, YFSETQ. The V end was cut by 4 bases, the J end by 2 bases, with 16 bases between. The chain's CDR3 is CASSKDSGDAYEQYF. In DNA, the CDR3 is TGCGCCAGCAGCAAGGACAGTGGGGACGCCTACGAGCAGTACTTC. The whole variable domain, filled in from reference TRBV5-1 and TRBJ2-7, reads KAGVTQTPRYLIKTRGQQVTLSCSPISGHRSVSWYQQTPGQGLQFLFEYFSETQRNKGNFPGRFSGRQFSNSRSEMNVSTLELGDSALYLCASSKDSGDAYEQYFGPGTRLTVT.

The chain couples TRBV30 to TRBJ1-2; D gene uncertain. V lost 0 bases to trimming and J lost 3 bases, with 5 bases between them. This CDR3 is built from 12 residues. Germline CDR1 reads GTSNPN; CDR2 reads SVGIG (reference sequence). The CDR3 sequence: CAWSVTDYGYTF. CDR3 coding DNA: TGTGCCTGGAGTGTAACAGACTATGGCTACACCTTC.

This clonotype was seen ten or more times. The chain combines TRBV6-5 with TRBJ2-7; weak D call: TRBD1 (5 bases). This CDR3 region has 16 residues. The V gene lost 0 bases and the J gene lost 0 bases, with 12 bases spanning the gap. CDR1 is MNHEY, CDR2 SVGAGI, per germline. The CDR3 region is CASSYSVGHYSYEQYF. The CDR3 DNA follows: TGTGCCAGCAGTTACTCGGTCGGACACTACTCCTACGAGCAGTACTTC.

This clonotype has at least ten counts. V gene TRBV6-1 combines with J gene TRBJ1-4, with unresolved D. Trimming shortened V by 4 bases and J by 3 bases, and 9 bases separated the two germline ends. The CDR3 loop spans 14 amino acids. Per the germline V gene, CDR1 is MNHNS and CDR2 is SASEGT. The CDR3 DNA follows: TGTGCCAGCAGTGTTGTGAGAGCTAATGAAAAACTGTTTTTT. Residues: CASSVVRANEKLFF.

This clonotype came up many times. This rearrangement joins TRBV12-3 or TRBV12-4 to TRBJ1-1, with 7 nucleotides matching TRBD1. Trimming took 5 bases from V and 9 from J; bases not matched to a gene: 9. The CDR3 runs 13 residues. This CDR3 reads CASSPGTDLKAFF. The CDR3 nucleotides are TGTGCCAGCAGTCCCGGGACAGACCTGAAAGCTTTCTTT.

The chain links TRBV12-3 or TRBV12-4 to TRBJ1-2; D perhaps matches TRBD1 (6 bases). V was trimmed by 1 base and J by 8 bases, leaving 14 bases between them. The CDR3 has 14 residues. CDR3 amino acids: CASSLGAGEQGYTF. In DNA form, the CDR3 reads TGTGCCAGCAGTTTAGGGGCAGGGGAACAAGGCTACACCTTC.

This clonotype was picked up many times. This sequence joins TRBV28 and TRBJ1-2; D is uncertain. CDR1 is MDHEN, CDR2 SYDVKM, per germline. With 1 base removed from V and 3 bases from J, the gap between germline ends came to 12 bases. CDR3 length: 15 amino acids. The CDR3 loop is CASSLSPLIYYGYTF. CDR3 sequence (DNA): TGTGCCAGCAGTTTATCCCCACTCATTTACTATGGCTACACCTTC.

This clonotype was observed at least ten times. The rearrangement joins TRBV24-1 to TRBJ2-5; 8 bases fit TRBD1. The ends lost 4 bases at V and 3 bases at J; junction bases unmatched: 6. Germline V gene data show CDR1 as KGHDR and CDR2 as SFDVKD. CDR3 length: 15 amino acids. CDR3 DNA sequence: TGTGCCACCAGTGACCCGGACAGGGACAAAGAGACCCAGTACTTC. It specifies CATSDPDRDKETQYF.

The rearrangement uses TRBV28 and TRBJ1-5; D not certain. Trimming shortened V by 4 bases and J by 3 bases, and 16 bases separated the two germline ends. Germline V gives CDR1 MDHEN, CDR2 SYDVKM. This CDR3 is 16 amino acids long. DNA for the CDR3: TGTGCCAGCAGTTCACCCAGAGACGGAGACAATCAGCCCCAGCATTTT. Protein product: CASSSPRDGDNQPQHF.

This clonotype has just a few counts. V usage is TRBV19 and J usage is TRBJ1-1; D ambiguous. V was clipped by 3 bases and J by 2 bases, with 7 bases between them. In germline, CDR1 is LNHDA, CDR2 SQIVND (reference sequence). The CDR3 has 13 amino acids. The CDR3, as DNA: TGTGCCAGTAGTATCAGCCTAAACACTGAAGCTTTCTTT. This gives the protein CASSISLNTEAFF.

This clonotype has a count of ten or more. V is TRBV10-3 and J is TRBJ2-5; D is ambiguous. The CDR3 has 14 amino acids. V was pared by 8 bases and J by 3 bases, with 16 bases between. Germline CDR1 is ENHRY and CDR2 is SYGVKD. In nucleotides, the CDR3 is TGTGCCATCGGAGTGGGTTTCGGCGAAGAGACCCAGTACTTC. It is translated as CAIGVGFGEETQYF.

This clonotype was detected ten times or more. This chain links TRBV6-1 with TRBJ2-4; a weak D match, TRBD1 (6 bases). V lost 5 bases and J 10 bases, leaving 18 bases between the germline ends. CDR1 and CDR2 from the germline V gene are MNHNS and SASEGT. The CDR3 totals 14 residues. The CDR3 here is CASSQGSRANIQYF. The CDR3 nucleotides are TGTGCCAGCAGTCAGGGGAGCAGAGCTAATATTCAGTACTTC.

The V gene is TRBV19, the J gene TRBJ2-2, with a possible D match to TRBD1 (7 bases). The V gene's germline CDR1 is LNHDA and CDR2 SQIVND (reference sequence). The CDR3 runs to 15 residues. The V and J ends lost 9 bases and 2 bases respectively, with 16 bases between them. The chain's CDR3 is CASRAGQFNTGELFF. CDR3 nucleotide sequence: TGTGCCAGCAGGGCGGGACAGTTTAACACCGGGGAGCTGTTTTTT.

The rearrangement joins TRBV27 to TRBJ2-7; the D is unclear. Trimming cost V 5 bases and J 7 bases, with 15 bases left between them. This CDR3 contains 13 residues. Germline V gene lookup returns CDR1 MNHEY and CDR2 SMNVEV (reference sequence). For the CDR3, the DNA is TGTGCCAGCAGTATCCTTAGCCGTGGGGAGCAGTACTTC. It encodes CASSILSRGEQYF.

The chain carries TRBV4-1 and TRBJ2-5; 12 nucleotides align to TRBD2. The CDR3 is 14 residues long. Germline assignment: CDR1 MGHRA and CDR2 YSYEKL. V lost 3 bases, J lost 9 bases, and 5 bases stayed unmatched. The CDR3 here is CASSQASGGASQYF. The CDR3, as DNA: TGCGCCAGCAGCCAGGCTAGCGGGGGGGCCTCCCAGTACTTC.

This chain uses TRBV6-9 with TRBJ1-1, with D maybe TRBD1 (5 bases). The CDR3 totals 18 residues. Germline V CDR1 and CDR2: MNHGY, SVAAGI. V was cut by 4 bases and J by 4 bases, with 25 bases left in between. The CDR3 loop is CASSSGRGGLSRLTEAFF. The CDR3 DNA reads TGTGCCAGCAGTTCCGGACGGGGGGGATTATCCAGGCTCACTGAAGCTTTCTTT.